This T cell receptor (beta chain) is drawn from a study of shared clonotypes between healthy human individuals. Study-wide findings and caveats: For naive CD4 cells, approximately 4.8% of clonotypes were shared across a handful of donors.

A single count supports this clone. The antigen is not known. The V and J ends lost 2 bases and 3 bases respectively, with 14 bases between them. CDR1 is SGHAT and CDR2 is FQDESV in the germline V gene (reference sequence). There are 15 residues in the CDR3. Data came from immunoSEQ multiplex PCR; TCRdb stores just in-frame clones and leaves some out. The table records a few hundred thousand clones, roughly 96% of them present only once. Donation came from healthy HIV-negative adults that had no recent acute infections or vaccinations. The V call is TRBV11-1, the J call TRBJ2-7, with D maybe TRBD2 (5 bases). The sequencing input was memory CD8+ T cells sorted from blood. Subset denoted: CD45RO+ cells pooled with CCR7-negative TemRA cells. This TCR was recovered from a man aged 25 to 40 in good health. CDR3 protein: CASSLYEGPLYEQYF. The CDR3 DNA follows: TGTGCCAGCAGCTTATATGAGGGCCCTCTCTACGAGCAGTACTTC.